This T cell receptor beta chain was recovered during a study of beta chain features in type 1 diabetes. Per the germline V gene, CDR1 is SGHRS and CDR2 is YFSETQ. Trimming left V 5 bases short and J 3 bases short, with 20 bases between. The CDR3 has 16 amino acids. This clone has just a few counts. Per donor, one heparinised blood draw averaged about 110 mL. All of the isolated RNA was reverse transcribed, so expressed TCRB transcripts were sequenced. Data came from immunoSEQ multiplex PCR; TCRdb stores just in-frame clones and leaves some out. Here the sample spans about 620,000 clones, 15% to 18% being singletons.

The source material was naive CD4+ T cells from blood. The receptor was derived from a man aged 18-30 years in good health. The chain links TRBV5-1 to TRBJ1-1; D unclear. CDR3 in amino acids: CASSQTALPVHTEAFF. CDR3 nucleotide sequence: TGCGCCAGCAGTCAAACGGCGCTCCCCGTTCACACTGAAGCTTTCTTT.